This entry concerns a single T cell receptor (beta chain). Its specificity is not known. The length of the CDR3 is 17 residues. Germline CDR1 reads MNHEY; CDR2 reads SVGAGI. With 4 bases clipped from V and 0 bases from J, the junction kept 7 bases outside the gene matches. The sample is drawn from a study of T cell repertoires in cytomegalovirus infection. Study information: As its CMV epitopes, the study selected recently identified HLA-C-restricted and well-studied HLA-B-restricted targets. Public TCR beta signature analysis indicated the presence of both CMV infection and matching HLA type.

TCRdb used MiXCR to reprocess the reads, holding one entry per CDR3 protein. The sample has 40,000 to 60,000 distinct CDR3 sequences, about a fifth seen once. Overall study findings and caveats: CMV-specific TCR beta clonotypes restricted by HLA-C dominated the ex vivo response. Public TCR beta family frequency separated CMV-and-HLA carriers, including in an independent cohort.

Material: CD8+ T cells from cultured PBMCs, obtained from culture after CMV antigen stimulation. V and J are TRBV6-5 and TRBJ1-3; 9 bases are shared with TRBD1. This clonotype originated in a human donor in good health (CMV status not recorded). Some clones in this sample may be carry-over from other donors' samples. CDR3 in amino acids: CASSSDRGIYSGNTIYF. Written as DNA, the CDR3 is TGTGCCAGCAGTTCGGACAGGGGCATATACTCTGGAAACACCATATATTTT.